The present entry profiles one T cell receptor (beta chain) with its context. The data stem from a study of T cell changes during pregnancy in multiple sclerosis. Produced via immunoSEQ multiplex PCR; TCRdb's table is partial and in-frame only. The sample gives roughly 100,000 clones, about 89% of which show up once; roughly 1.6% is in the top ten. V was clipped by 1 base and J by 1 base, with 6 bases between them. This CDR3 is 14 amino acids long. Germline loops: CDR1 SGHVS, CDR2 FQNEAQ. The chain has TRBV7-8 and TRBJ2-3, with unresolved D. Sample: peripheral blood, taken before pregnancy. The sequence came from a female donor with multiple sclerosis, enrolled in a pregnancy study. This chain's CDR3 is CASSLVPGTDTQYF. The CDR3 nucleotides read TGTGCCAGCAGCTTAGTCCCGGGCACAGATACGCAGTATTTT.